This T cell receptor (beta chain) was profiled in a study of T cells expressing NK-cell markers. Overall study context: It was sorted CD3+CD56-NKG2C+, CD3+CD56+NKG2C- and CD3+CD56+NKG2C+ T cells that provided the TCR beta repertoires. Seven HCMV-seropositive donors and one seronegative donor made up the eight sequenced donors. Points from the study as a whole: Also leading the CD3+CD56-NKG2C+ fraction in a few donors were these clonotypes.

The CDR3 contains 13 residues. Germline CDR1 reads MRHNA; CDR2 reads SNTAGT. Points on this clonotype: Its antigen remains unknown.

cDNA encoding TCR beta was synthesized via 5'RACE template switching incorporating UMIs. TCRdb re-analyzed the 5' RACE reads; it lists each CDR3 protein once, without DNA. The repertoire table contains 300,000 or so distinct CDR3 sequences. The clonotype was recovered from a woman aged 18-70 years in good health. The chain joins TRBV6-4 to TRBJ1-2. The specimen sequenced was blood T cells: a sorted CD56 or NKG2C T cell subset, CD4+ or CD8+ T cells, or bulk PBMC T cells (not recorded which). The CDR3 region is CASSVDRYYGYTF.